A selection of T cell receptor beta chains follows, all from one sample in a study of blood T cells in healthy people across ages. TCRdb re-derived calls from the 5' RACE reads in MiXCR, one entry per CDR3 protein. The repertoire consists of 1.5 million to 2 million distinct CDR3 sequences, with approximately 30% occurring once and the leading ten covering about 8%. The source material was blood. Receptors originate from a woman aged 25 to 39 in good health. CDR3s include the opening cysteine and the closing phenylalanine or tryptophan. Part of the rows lack a size; the others show once, few, many or a class for expanded clones.

clone_size	v_call	cdr3_aa
many	TRBV15	CATSSRAQETQYF
-	TRBV9	CASSFSPQGSYEQYF
-	TRBV12-3/TRBV12-4	CASSSSGHVRYNEQFF
-	TRBV10-2	CASTPDPRSNQPQHF
few	TRBV6-2/TRBV6-3	CASATTYGYTF
-	TRBV5-1	CASSRDRGAANEKLFF
few	TRBV20-1	CSARRGTGIPTGREQYF
-	TRBV5-5	CASSLARAGNTQYF
-	TRBV15	CATSRDGDSSYNEQFF
-	TRBV11-1	CASSPARYFAGELFF
few	TRBV28	CASRPRLDGQYF
-	TRBV6-5	CASSYRGPGTGAGANVLTF
few	TRBV10-3	CAIGRTEGYNEQYF
few	TRBV7-9	CASPPYPGAEQFF
-	TRBV13	CASSTLGNHNYGYTF
few	TRBV29-1	CSVEVTVGGYEQYF
few	TRBV12-3/TRBV12-4	CASSPGQPQYNEQFF
-	TRBV20-1	CSAMDRQSYGYTF
-	TRBV3-1	CASSQDASVEEQYF
few	TRBV5-1	CASSLAIGGGRSDTQYF
-	TRBV5-5	CASSPGLGIYTEAFF
few	TRBV5-1	CASSLAGIETQYF
few	TRBV10-1	CASSESKRGTVGYEQYF
few	TRBV30	CAGNSETSGPNEQFF
-	TRBV12-3/TRBV12-4	CASSKNMGGTEAFF
few	TRBV7-9	CASSVAGTDNQPQHF
many	TRBV4-2	CASSQERGGGYEQFF
few	TRBV7-2	CASSSRQGINEKLFF
-	TRBV6-5	CASSYSARRNTEAFF
-	TRBV9	CASSPGPESSEAFF
few	TRBV11-2	CASSLPTSRAYEQYF
many	TRBV7-2	CASSFAGGSNEQFF
few	TRBV28	CASRRPFPSRGEQFF
few	TRBV20-1	CSARALGEKLFF
few	TRBV20-1	CSARGIGQGGEKLFF
few	TRBV7-2	CASSLPVSGNSPLHF
many	TRBV9	CASSVGREWSYEQYF
few	TRBV5-1	CASSLGSTGVTEAFF
few	TRBV5-1	CASSLVVGSGGHAFF
many	TRBV7-2	CASSHPGDTQYF